This passage covers 27 T cell receptor beta chains from one sample sequenced in a study. TCRdb itself ran the 5' RACE reads through MiXCR, one entry per CDR3 protein. The table shows roughly 60,000 distinct CDR3 sequences, with roughly 25% occurring only once. Treg sorting used a CD4+CD25+CD127-/low gate. The sequenced sample consisted of tumor-infiltrating Tregs sorted from the breast tumor. The receptors here all came from a female donor with breast cancer.

This clonotype was counted many times. V usage is TRBV4-2 and J usage is TRBJ1-5, with 11 nucleotides matching TRBD1. CDR1 and CDR2 (germline): LGHNA, YNFKEQ. J gave up 6 bases and V 1 base, and 2 bases lay outside the gene matches. The CDR3 spans 15 residues. This CDR3 is CASSQVGTGGQPQHF. The CDR3 DNA follows: TGTGCCAGCAGCCAAGTCGGGACAGGGGGTCAGCCCCAGCATTTT.

This clonotype was detected many times. This CDR3 is CASRGIYEQYF. The CDR3 DNA sequence: TGTGCCAGCCGGGGCATCTACGAGCAGTACTTC. V gene TRBV28 combines with J gene TRBJ2-7; D possibly uses TRBD1 or TRBD2 (5 bases each). The germline V gene has CDR1 MDHEN and CDR2 SYDVKM. V was pared by 8 bases and J by 3 bases, with 8 bases between. The CDR3 has 11 residues.

The chain carries TRBV28 and TRBJ2-2, with D unclear. V lost 4 bases and J 8 bases, leaving 8 bases between the germline ends. The CDR3 totals 12 residues. The germline V gene encodes CDR1 MDHEN and CDR2 SYDVKM. The CDR3: CASSSALGELFF. The DNA of the CDR3 is TGTGCCAGCAGTTCAGCACTAGGGGAGCTGTTTTTT.

In regard to this clonotype: A much larger clone differs by one base, so this may be a read error. The rearrangement links TRBV5-1 to TRBJ1-1; 7 nucleotides line up with TRBD1. Germline CDR1 is SGHRS and CDR2 is YFSETQ. This CDR3 is 14 amino acids long. The CDR3 DNA is TGCGCCAGCAGCCGAGACAGGGCGAACTCTGAAGCTTTCTTT. As protein: CASSRDRANSEAFF.

Regarding this clonotype: A much larger clone lies one base from this, so it may be a read error. V and J are TRBV12-3 or TRBV12-4 and TRBJ2-1; 7 bases align to TRBD2. This CDR3 has 15 amino acids. CDR3 bases: TGTGCCGGCAGTTTATGGGGGGGGTCCTACAATGAGCAGTTCTTC. Translated, it gives CAGSLWGGSYNEQFF.

The J gene is TRBJ2-7, the V gene TRBV12-3 or TRBV12-4; D may be TRBD1 (6 bases). Trimming cost V 8 bases and J 3 bases, with 8 bases left between them. CDR3 length: 11 residues. CDR3 residues: CASGDNYEQYF. The CDR3 DNA sequence: TGTGCCAGCGGGGACAACTACGAGCAGTACTTC.

The V call is TRBV20-1, the J call TRBJ2-7; D perhaps matches TRBD2 (6 bases). V lost 3 bases to trimming and J lost 6 bases, with 12 bases between them. In germline, CDR1 is DFQATT, CDR2 SNEGSKA (reference sequence). CDR3 size: 12 residues. The chain's CDR3 is CSASLRESEQYF. DNA for the CDR3: TGCAGTGCTAGTTTGCGGGAAAGCGAGCAGTACTTC.

This clonotype was counted between two and nine times. This chain links TRBV5-1 with TRBJ1-1; 7 bases are shared with TRBD1. The CDR3 contains 13 residues. The ends lost 4 bases at V and 9 bases at J; junction bases unmatched: 9. Germline V lookup: CDR1 SGHRS, CDR2 YFSETQ. The CDR3 here is CASSSLPGQQAFF. In DNA form, the CDR3 reads TGCGCCAGCAGCAGCCTCCCGGGACAGCAAGCTTTCTTT.

There are a few counts of this clonotype. The chain is built from TRBV6-5 and TRBJ2-4; D perhaps matches TRBD2 (5 bases). With 6 bases removed from V and 15 bases from J, the gap between germline ends came to 24 bases. CDR1 is MNHEY, CDR2 SVGAGI, per germline. The CDR3 loop spans 14 amino acids. CDR3 loop: CASRTPGTSSRTYF. The CDR3 nucleotides are TGTGCCAGCAGAACACCGGGAACATCTTCCCGAACGTACTTC.

There are many counts of this clonotype. The gene calls are TRBV5-1 and TRBJ2-7; the D gene is possibly TRBD2 (5 bases). This CDR3 has 15 residues. Trimming cost V 4 bases and J 0 bases, with 14 bases left between them. Looked up from germline, CDR1 is SGHRS and CDR2 is YFSETQ. CDR3 DNA: TGCGCCAGCAGCCAAAGCGGTCTTCGCTCCTACGAGCAGTACTTC. Its translation: CASSQSGLRSYEQYF.

This clonotype has a count of ten or more. The chain uses TRBV7-2 and TRBJ1-2; the D gene is possibly TRBD1 (6 bases). Germline loops: CDR1 SGHTA, CDR2 FQGNSA. The CDR3 is 16 amino acids. The germline V and J ends were trimmed by 1 base and 6 bases, with 18 bases remaining between them. The CDR3 sequence: CASSLEWGAGEDGYTF. The CDR3 nucleotides read TGTGCCAGCAGCTTAGAGTGGGGTGCAGGGGAGGATGGCTACACCTTC.

The V gene is TRBV5-1, the J gene TRBJ2-1; 9 nucleotides line up with TRBD2. CDR1 and CDR2 from the germline V gene are SGHRS and YFSETQ. V lost 5 bases and J lost 7; bases outside the gene matches: 4. The CDR3 totals 13 residues. CDR3 DNA sequence: TGCGCCAGCAGTCTTAGCGGGAGTAATGAGCAGTTCTTC. Translation gives CASSLSGSNEQFF.

The genes are TRBV7-2 and TRBJ1-1, with 11 bases aligning to TRBD1. V dropped 2 bases and J dropped 0; count of bases not matched to a gene: 8. Germline CDR1 is SGHTA and CDR2 is FQGNSA. This CDR3 is 18 amino acids long. The CDR3 protein is CASSLRGTDRGLNTEAFF. The CDR3 bases are TGTGCCAGCAGCTTAAGGGGGACGGACAGGGGGCTGAACACTGAAGCTTTCTTT.

This clonotype has just a few counts. The CDR3: CASSTDRVGGYYGYTF. The CDR3 DNA is TGTGCCAGCAGCACAGACAGGGTAGGAGGGTACTATGGCTACACCTTC. J is TRBJ1-2 and V is TRBV9; 7 bases map to TRBD1. CDR3 length: 16 amino acids. Per the germline V gene, CDR1 is SGDLS and CDR2 is YYNGEE. V lost 4 bases and J lost 3; bases outside the gene matches: 12.

This clonotype has ten or more counts. The gene calls are TRBV5-1 and TRBJ2-2; possibly TRBD2 for D (6 bases). V lost 0 bases and J 4 bases, leaving 13 bases between the germline ends. The germline V gene has CDR1 SGHRS and CDR2 YFSETQ. The CDR3 consists of 16 residues. The CDR3 coding sequence is TGCGCCAGCAGCTTGGTACCGGGGGTCGGCACCGGGGAGCTGTTTTTT. This encodes CASSLVPGVGTGELFF.

This clonotype was counted a few times. The chain is built from TRBV7-9 and TRBJ1-3; D is undetermined. The CDR3 is 15 residues long. Per the germline V gene, CDR1 is SEHNR and CDR2 is FQNEAQ (reference sequence). The germline V and J ends were trimmed by 2 bases and 0 bases, with 8 bases remaining between them. CDR3 nucleotides: TGTGCCAGCAGCTTATTAGGACCCTCTGGAAACACCATATATTTT. Encoded protein: CASSLLGPSGNTIYF.

This clonotype has at least ten counts. The chain joins TRBV5-1 to TRBJ1-3; the D gene is possibly TRBD1 (5 bases). The V and J ends lost 4 bases and 0 bases respectively, with 17 bases between them. The CDR3 runs 17 residues. From germline, CDR1 is SGHRS and CDR2 YFSETQ. Here the CDR3 reads CASSGGIGKYSGNTIYF. The DNA of the CDR3 is TGCGCCAGCAGCGGGGGTATTGGCAAATACTCTGGAAACACCATATATTTT.

This chain links TRBV5-1 with TRBJ2-6; D possibly uses TRBD1 or TRBD2 (5 bases each). Germline assignment: CDR1 SGHRS and CDR2 YFSETQ. The CDR3 runs 15 residues. V was clipped by 7 bases and J by 1 base, with 12 bases between them. This chain's CDR3 is CASGIGGSGANVLTF. The CDR3, as DNA: TGCGCCAGCGGGATTGGGGGTTCTGGGGCCAACGTCCTGACTTTC.

Comments on this clonotype: A much larger clone lies one base from this, so it may be a read error. CDR3 sequence (DNA): TGTGCCAGCAGTTTATATCAGGGCCCCTATGGCTACACCTTC. Amino acids: CASSLYQGPYGYTF. The rearrangement links TRBV27 to TRBJ1-2, with D possibly TRBD1 on 5 matching bases. The V and J ends lost 1 base and 4 bases respectively, with 10 bases between them. CDR1 is MNHEY, CDR2 SMNVEV, per germline (reference sequence). There are 14 residues in the CDR3.

This clonotype was seen ten or more times. V gene TRBV7-2 combines with J gene TRBJ2-2, with D possibly TRBD2 on 6 matching bases. The length of the CDR3 is 16 residues. V was cut by 2 bases and J by 1 base, with 11 bases left in between. In germline, CDR1 is SGHTA, CDR2 FQGNSA. The CDR3 bases are TGTGCCAGCAGCTTATTCGGCGGGATGAACACCGGGGAGCTGTTTTTT. It codes for CASSLFGGMNTGELFF.

The chain combines TRBV4-2 with TRBJ1-2; D gene ambiguous. The CDR3 is 12 residues long. CDR1 is LGHNA and CDR2 is YNFKEQ in the germline V gene. V lost 0 bases and J 8 bases, leaving 7 bases between the germline ends. The CDR3 region is CASSQEFGGYTF. In DNA form, the CDR3 reads TGTGCCAGCAGCCAAGAATTTGGCGGCTACACCTTC.

This sequence joins TRBV10-3 and TRBJ1-1; D unclear. V lost 6 bases and J 1 base, leaving 3 bases between the germline ends. CDR3 length: 11 amino acids. The germline V gene encodes CDR1 ENHRY and CDR2 SYGVKD. The CDR3 reads CAIRQNTEAFF. The DNA of the CDR3 is TGTGCCATCAGACAGAACACTGAAGCTTTCTTT.

Note on this clonotype: A single base separates this from a much larger clone, so it may be a read error. The J gene is TRBJ2-3, the V gene TRBV5-1; 8 nucleotides line up with TRBD1. This CDR3 contains 14 residues. Germline V gives CDR1 SGHRS, CDR2 YFSETQ. The CDR3 loop is CTSRLQGAGDTQYF. The DNA for the CDR3 is TGCACCAGCAGATTGCAGGGGGCCGGAGATACGCAGTATTTT.

This clonotype was seen more than once but under ten times. This rearrangement joins TRBV28 to TRBJ1-2; 9 bases agree with TRBD1. Germline assignment: CDR1 MDHEN and CDR2 SYDVKM. The V and J ends lost 5 bases and 6 bases, in that order; junction bases with no gene match: 10. This CDR3 is 15 amino acids long. This CDR3 is CASSTSTGGLDGYTF. The CDR3 region has the DNA TGTGCCAGCAGTACTAGCACAGGGGGCTTAGATGGCTACACCTTC.

About this clonotype itself: An end of the junction does not agree with germline; a read error may underlie this. This chain connects TRBV7-9 to TRBJ2-5; TRBD1 or TRBD2 may be the D gene (5 bases each). This CDR3 is built from 15 residues. Germline V lookup: CDR1 SEHNR, CDR2 FQNEAQ (reference sequence). For the CDR3, the DNA is TGTGCCGGCAGCTTCGAGGGGAGAGCAGGGGAGACCCAGTACTTC. Translated: CAGSFEGRAGETQYF.

The chain links TRBV7-8 to TRBJ2-7; 12 positions agree with TRBD2. The germline V gene has CDR1 SGHVS and CDR2 FQNEAQ. The length of the CDR3 is 18 residues. Losses at the gene ends were 3 bases for V and 0 bases for J; bases not matched to a gene: 9. The CDR3 sequence: CASSFSGTSGSSSYEQYF. Here the CDR3 DNA reads TGTGCCAGCAGCTTCTCCGGGACTAGCGGGTCGAGCTCCTACGAGCAGTACTTC.

The V and J genes are TRBV20-1 and TRBJ1-2, with a possible D match to TRBD1 (6 bases). V was clipped by 5 bases and J by 3 bases, with 22 bases between them. In germline, CDR1 is DFQATT, CDR2 SNEGSKA (reference sequence). The CDR3 consists of 16 residues. Here the CDR3 DNA reads TGCAGTGCTGGAGTGATGGGGGCCGGGACTCACTATGGCTACACCTTC. Encoded protein: CSAGVMGAGTHYGYTF.